Listed here are 26 T cell receptor beta chains from one sample, sequenced in a study of CD8 T cells in Susac syndrome. With random hexamers, reverse transcription was performed on about 0.5 to 1 ug of RNA. In TCRdb, the immunoSEQ multiplex PCR reads were re-called with MiXCR into one record per CDR3 protein. The sample includes around 170,000 distinct CDR3 sequences, 85% to 95% of them seen just once. Sequencing was done on a sample of CD8+ T cells from PBMCs. These receptors all stem from a human donor with multiple sclerosis.

This sequence joins TRBV28 and TRBJ2-1, with TRBD2 identical over 9 bases. Germline trimming cut 3 bases from V and 6 bases from J; bases unmatched to any gene: 6. Germline-derived CDR1 and CDR2 are MDHEN and SYDVKM. The CDR3 is 15 residues long. DNA for the CDR3: TGTGCCAGCAGTTTGAGTAGCGGGAGTGGCAATGAGCAGTTCTTC. This translates into CASSLSSGSGNEQFF.

The V and J genes are TRBV15 and TRBJ2-7; 10 bases fit TRBD2. The germline CDR1 and CDR2 sequences are LNHNV and YYDKDF (reference sequence). The CDR3 spans 20 residues. The junction had 23 bases not matched to a gene; V was cut back by 4 bases and J by 5 bases. The CDR3 DNA sequence: TGTGCCACCAGCACACCTTACACGGGGCTAGCGGGAGCACCCACCCACGAGCAGTACTTC. Its translation: CATSTPYTGLAGAPTHEQYF.

The chain uses TRBV29-1 and TRBJ2-1; TRBD2 is a possible D gene (6 bases). The CDR3 is 13 residues long. The ends were cut back, 8 bases at V and 8 bases at J, with 19 bases in the middle. CDR1 is SQVTM and CDR2 is ANQGSEA in the germline V gene. The CDR3 reads CSTRDLTKYEQFF. CDR3 in DNA: TGCAGCACAAGGGACTTGACGAAGTATGAGCAGTTCTTC.

This sequence joins TRBV27 and TRBJ2-1; 9 bases agree with TRBD2. CDR3 length: 16 residues. V was pared by 5 bases and J by 1 base, with 6 bases of the junction left unmatched. Germline CDR1 reads MNHEY; CDR2 reads SMNVEV (reference sequence). The CDR3 sequence is CASSIRTSASYNEQFF. Written as DNA, the CDR3 is TGTGCCAGCAGTATCAGGACTAGCGCGTCCTACAATGAGCAGTTCTTC.

J is TRBJ2-1 and V is TRBV20-1; tentative D call: TRBD2 (5 bases). The germline V gene encodes CDR1 DFQATT and CDR2 SNEGSKA (reference sequence). V was clipped by 3 bases and J by 8 bases, with 17 bases between them. The CDR3 extends over 14 amino acids. The CDR3, as DNA: TGCAGTGCTAGTCCGCTGGGCTACGGGGATGAGCAGTTCTTC. This gives the protein CSASPLGYGDEQFF.

This chain joins TRBV3-1 and TRBJ2-7; 11 bases match TRBD2. J lost 3 bases, V lost 4 bases, and 5 bases had no gene match. The germline V gene has CDR1 LGHDT and CDR2 YNNKEL (reference sequence). The CDR3 loop spans 15 amino acids. The CDR3 DNA reads TGTGCCAGCAGCCCCGGGACTAGCGGATACTACGAGCAGTACTTC. Its translation is CASSPGTSGYYEQYF.

The chain recombines TRBV11-2 with TRBJ2-3; no clear D gene. Trimming cost V 3 bases and J 1 base, with 29 bases left between them. Germline CDR1 reads SGHAT; CDR2 reads FQNNGV. The CDR3 covers 21 residues. The CDR3 reads CASSLDPNDQKIWWGTDTQYF. The DNA of the CDR3 is TGTGCCAGCAGCTTGGACCCAAACGACCAAAAGATATGGTGGGGCACAGATACGCAGTATTTT.

The gene calls are TRBV9 and TRBJ2-6; D not certain. Germline V gives CDR1 SGDLS, CDR2 YYNGEE. Deletions cut 2 bases from V and 2 bases from J, with 5 bases between. This CDR3 has 14 amino acids. CDR3 sequence: CASSVSAGANVLTF. The CDR3 DNA follows: TGTGCCAGCAGCGTGTCTGCTGGGGCCAACGTCCTGACTTTC. The entire variable domain, with the rest obtained from reference TRBV9 and TRBJ2-6, is as follows: DSGVTQTPKHLITATGQRVTLRCSPRSGDLSVYWYQQSLDQGLQFLIQYYNGEERAKGNILERFSAQQFPDLHSELNLSSLELGDSALYFCASSVSAGANVLTFGAGSRLTVL.

The chain recombines TRBV4-1 with TRBJ2-7; the match to TRBD1 covers 9 bases. CDR3 length equals 15 residues. V shed 1 base, J shed 0 bases, and the junction held 1 base outside the gene matches. Germline values: CDR1 MGHRA, CDR2 YSYEKL. CDR3: CASSQAGQGSYEQYF. The DNA of the CDR3 is TGCGCCAGCAGCCAAGCGGGACAGGGCTCCTACGAGCAGTACTTC.

The gene calls are TRBV12-3 or TRBV12-4 and TRBJ2-7; a possible D gene is TRBD2 (6 bases). This CDR3 has 14 residues. Trimming left V 7 bases short and J 3 bases short, with 16 bases between. In nucleotides, the CDR3 is TGTGCCAGCACGGATCGACTAGAAGGCTACGAGCAGTACTTC. Amino acids: CASTDRLEGYEQYF.

This rearrangement joins TRBV27 to TRBJ2-7; D unclear. The CDR3 runs 14 residues. Trimming shortened V by 5 bases and J by 6 bases, and 17 bases separated the two germline ends. Germline V CDR1 and CDR2: MNHEY, SMNVEV (reference sequence). This CDR3 reads CASSLPGPRSEQYF. The CDR3 DNA reads TGTGCCAGCAGTCTCCCGGGTCCTCGCTCCGAGCAGTACTTC.

The chain employs TRBV27 and TRBJ2-1, with a possible D match to TRBD2 (6 bases). Germline V gene sequence: CDR1 MNHEY, CDR2 SMNVEV (reference sequence). CDR3 length: 15 residues. With 5 bases removed from V and 5 bases from J, the gap between germline ends came to 16 bases. CDR3 in amino acids: CASSTPGVRDNEQFF. The CDR3 nucleotides read TGTGCCAGCAGTACCCCGGGAGTACGAGACAATGAGCAGTTCTTC.

J is TRBJ2-7 and V is TRBV5-1, with TRBD1 identical over 10 bases. V gave up 4 bases and J gave up 7 bases; unmatched junction bases: 11. This CDR3 comprises 15 residues. CDR1 and CDR2 from the germline V gene are SGHRS and YFSETQ. DNA of the CDR3: TGCGCCAGCAGCCCTGGGGACAGGGGATTTGTTGAGCAGTACTTC. This codes for CASSPGDRGFVEQYF.

The V call is TRBV18, the J call TRBJ1-1; D is possibly TRBD1 (6 bases). V was pared by 2 bases and J by 0 bases, with 10 bases between. The CDR3 length is 15 residues. Germline CDR1 reads KGHSH; CDR2 reads LQKENI. DNA of the CDR3: TGTGCCAGCTCACCATATGCAGGGGTGAACACTGAAGCTTTCTTT. This sequence encodes CASSPYAGVNTEAFF.

The genes are TRBV25-1 and TRBJ2-5, with a tentative D call TRBD2 (7 bases). Germline V gene data show CDR1 as MGHDK and CDR2 as SYGVNS. This CDR3 spans 16 amino acids. V dropped 0 bases and J dropped 1 base, with 12 bases sitting between them. The CDR3 coding sequence is TGTGCCAGCAGTGAATATCGGGGGGCCCTCCAAGAGACCCAGTACTTC. Translated, it gives CASSEYRGALQETQYF.

The chain links TRBV6-1 to TRBJ1-2; D gene ambiguous. V shed 11 bases and J shed 4 bases, with 5 bases lying between them. Germline loops: CDR1 MNHNS, CDR2 SASEGT. The CDR3 is 9 amino acids. The CDR3 loop is CADGYGYTF. The CDR3 region has the DNA TGTGCCGACGGCTATGGCTACACCTTC.

The V call is TRBV27, the J call TRBJ1-1; a possible D gene is TRBD1 (6 bases). V was cut by 0 bases and J by 4 bases, with 12 bases left in between. Per the germline V gene, CDR1 is MNHEY and CDR2 is SMNVEV (reference sequence). The CDR3 covers 15 residues. For the CDR3, the DNA is TGTGCCAGCAGTTTATCTCCGGGGGCGGTCACTGAAGCTTTCTTT. Translated: CASSLSPGAVTEAFF.

J is TRBJ1-2 and V is TRBV15, with unresolved D. Germline V gives CDR1 LNHNV, CDR2 YYDKDF (reference sequence). CDR3 length: 13 residues. V lost 3 bases and J 4 bases, leaving 9 bases between the germline ends. CDR3 DNA: TGTGCCACCAGCAGCCGGACCGGCTATGGCTACACCTTC. Translated, it gives CATSSRTGYGYTF.

The J gene is TRBJ1-2, the V gene TRBV9; TRBD1 agrees at 10 bases. The V and J ends lost 0 bases and 8 bases, in that order; junction bases with no gene match: 10. The CDR3 is made up of 16 amino acids. Germline CDR1 SGDLS, CDR2 YYNGEE. DNA for the CDR3: TGTGCCAGCAGCGTAGACCCCGGGACAGGGGTACGCGGCTACACCTTC. It specifies CASSVDPGTGVRGYTF.

This sequence joins TRBV29-1 and TRBJ2-1, with no clear D. V lost 3 bases, J lost 8 bases, and 11 bases lay in between. Germline-derived CDR1 and CDR2 are SQVTM and ANQGSEA. The CDR3 length is 12 residues. The CDR3 coding sequence is TGCAGCGTTGAGATAGTAGGATATGAGCAGTTCTTC. It is translated as CSVEIVGYEQFF.

The V gene is TRBV6-5, the J gene TRBJ1-5; D is undetermined. This CDR3 has 13 amino acids. V was cut by 5 bases and J by 4 bases, with 9 bases left in between. Germline V lookup: CDR1 MNHEY, CDR2 SVGAGI. The CDR3 region is CASSRRGNQPQHF. The CDR3 bases are TGTGCCAGCAGTCGACGGGGAAATCAGCCCCAGCATTTT.

This clonotype was picked up one time. This chain uses TRBV29-1 with TRBJ2-3; D is unresolved. CDR1 and CDR2 from the germline V gene are SQVTM and ANQGSEA. Trimming cost V 7 bases and J 1 base, with 15 bases left between them. The CDR3 contains 14 residues. The CDR3 DNA is TGCAGCGCATGGACGGTCGACGGCACAGATACGCAGTATTTT. Translated: CSAWTVDGTDTQYF.

The chain couples TRBV6-5 to TRBJ2-7; TRBD1 matches at 8 bases. This CDR3 has 15 amino acids. The J segment lost 1 base and the V segment lost 2 bases, leaving 4 bases of the junction unmatched. CDR1 and CDR2 from the germline V gene are MNHEY and SVGAGI. The CDR3 here is CASSYTQGASYEQYF. The CDR3 coding sequence is TGTGCCAGCAGTTACACTCAGGGGGCTTCCTACGAGCAGTACTTC.

The chain joins TRBV7-2 to TRBJ2-1, with 8 bases that match TRBD2. The CDR3 is 14 residues long. V was pared by 6 bases and J by 9 bases, with 10 bases of the junction left unmatched. The germline gives CDR1 SGHTA, CDR2 FQGNSA. As DNA, the CDR3 is TGTGCCAGCAGATCTAGGCTAGCGGGCATTGAGCAGTTCTTC. Amino acid sequence: CASRSRLAGIEQFF.

This clonotype was seen a few times. The V gene is TRBV6-5, the J gene TRBJ1-5; no clear D gene. The CDR3 runs to 13 residues. V lost 3 bases to trimming and J lost 1 base, with 4 bases between them. In germline, CDR1 is MNHEY, CDR2 SVGAGI. DNA for the CDR3: TGTGCCAGCAGTTATTCCAGCAATCAGCCCCAGCATTTT. It is translated as CASSYSSNQPQHF.

The chain uses TRBV13 and TRBJ1-2, with 7 bases aligning to TRBD1. The V segment lost 5 bases and the J segment 6 bases; nucleotides outside the gene matches: 12. From germline, CDR1 is PRHDT and CDR2 FYEKMQ (reference sequence). The CDR3 has 15 residues. The CDR3 loop reads CASSGGGPTVNGYTF. Here the CDR3 DNA reads TGTGCCAGCAGCGGAGGGGGCCCGACGGTCAATGGCTACACCTTC.